This is a list of T cell receptor beta chains from one sample in a study of molecular identifiers for immune sequencing clone quantification. One entry per CDR3 protein, called by TCRdb with MiXCR from the PCR reads. In the table there are about half a million distinct CDR3 sequences, roughly 24% of which are singletons. Sequencing used naive CD8+ T cells from blood, with Jurkat cell RNA spiked in. The receptor set was obtained from a human donor in good health. Some libraries in this study had Jurkat cell RNA spiked in. Both conserved end residues are part of each CDR3. The D gene is left open where the match is weak. Clone size, where shown, is once, few, many, or a class for clones that have expanded.

>TRBV6-1|-|TRBD1|TRBJ2-1
CASRDRGDNEQFF
TGTGCCAGCAGGGACAGGGGGGACAATGAGCAGTTCTTC
>TRBV19|few|TRBD2|TRBJ2-2
CASSIDGGYAGELFF
TGTGCCAGTAGTATAGACGGGGGGTACGCCGGGGAGCTGTTTTTT
>TRBV29-1|few|TRBD1|TRBJ1-2
CSAGAGGFGYGYTF
TGCAGCGCGGGAGCAGGGGGCTTCGGCTATGGCTACACTTTC
>TRBV4-3|few|TRBD1|TRBJ2-1
CASSPGQGHNEQFF
TGCGCCAGCAGCCCAGGACAGGGGCACAATGAGCAGTTCTTC
>TRBV12-3/TRBV12-4|many|TRBD2|TRBJ2-5
CASSRSGGALETQYF
TGTGCCAGCAGCAGGAGCGGGGGGGCCTTAGAGACCCAGTACTTC
>TRBV19|-|TRBD2|TRBJ2-1
CASSLAQRGLNEQFF
TGTGCCAGTAGTTTAGCCCAGCGGGGCCTCAATGAGCAGTTCTTC
>TRBV4-1|many|-|TRBJ1-5
CASSQNRDQPQHF
TGCGCCAGCAGCCAGAACAGGGATCAGCCCCAGCATTTT
>TRBV10-3|-|TRBD1|TRBJ1-6
CAISESGGTANSPLHF
TGTGCCATCAGTGAGTCCGGGGGGACAGCTAATTCACCCCTCCACTTT
>TRBV4-2|-|-|TRBJ1-2
CASRLTQDSANYGYTF
TGTGCCAGCAGATTAACACAGGACTCAGCTAACTATGGCTACACCTTC
>TRBV14|-|-|TRBJ2-3
CASSLLSGTDTRYF
TGTGCCAGCAGCTTACTCAGCGGAACAGATACGCGGTATTTT
>TRBV7-6|few|-|TRBJ2-3
CASRPGAGTDTQYF
TGTGCCAGCAGACCGGGCGCTGGCACAGATACGCAGTATTTT
>TRBV12-3/TRBV12-4|few|TRBD2|TRBJ2-1
CASLGTSSLWNEQFF
TGTGCCAGCCTTGGGACTAGCTCCCTTTGGAATGAGCAGTTCTTC
>TRBV9|-|TRBD2|TRBJ2-3
CASSASGVADTQYF
TGTGCCAGCAGCGCTAGCGGGGTTGCAGATACGCAGTATTTT
>TRBV3-1|-|TRBD2|TRBJ2-3
CASSATSSGATDTQYF
TGTGCCAGCAGCGCGACCTCTAGCGGAGCCACAGATACGCAGTATTTT
>TRBV29-1|-|-|TRBJ1-2
CSVREQYNYGYTF
TGCAGCGTGAGGGAACAATATAACTATGGCTACACCTTC
>TRBV3-1|-|TRBD2|TRBJ2-1
CASSQDSGVRYNEQFF
TGTGCCAGCAGCCAAGATAGCGGGGTCAGGTACAATGAGCAGTTCTTC
>TRBV7-9|few|TRBD1|TRBJ2-3
CASSLAGQGVADTQYF
TGTGCCAGCAGCTTAGCGGGACAGGGGGTGGCAGATACGCAGTATTTT
>TRBV19|-|TRBD2|TRBJ2-1
CASSSRTSSSSYNEQFF
TGTGCCAGTAGTTCTCGGACTAGCTCGAGCTCCTACAATGAGCAGTTCTTC
>TRBV13|-|-|TRBJ2-1
CASSPQLLNEQFF
TGTGCCAGCAGCCCACAGCTTCTCAATGAGCAGTTCTTC
>TRBV2|many|-|TRBJ2-1
CASSSPVTTGGIF
TGTGCCAGCAGTTCCCCCGTGACTACTGGTGGGATCTTC
>TRBV5-3|few|-|TRBJ2-7
CASSSWAGAEQYF
TGTGCCAGCAGCTCCTGGGCGGGGGCCGAGCAGTACTTC
>TRBV6-1|-|-|TRBJ1-1
CASSDIQGLYTEAFF
TGTGCCAGCAGTGATATACAGGGCCTTTACACTGAAGCTTTCTTT
>TRBV5-5|few|TRBD2|TRBJ2-7
CASSGPGTSGRASYEQYF
TGTGCCAGCAGCGGACCCGGGACTAGCGGGAGGGCCTCCTACGAGCAGTACTTC
>TRBV4-3|few|TRBD1|TRBJ1-2
CASSQDRGLDYGYTF
TGCGCCAGCAGCCAAGACAGGGGGCTTGACTATGGCTACACCTTC
>TRBV6-2/TRBV6-3|once|TRBD2|TRBJ2-1
CASTSRLAGGPGNEQFF
TGTGCCAGCACTTCGAGACTAGCGGGGGGGCCTGGCAATGAGCAGTTCTTC
>TRBV4-3|few|TRBD2|TRBJ2-7
CASSQEPLLAGGVTYEQYF
TGCGCCAGCAGCCAAGAGCCCTTATTAGCGGGAGGCGTAACTTACGAGCAGTACTTC
>TRBV4-3|few|TRBD1|TRBJ2-7
CASSQEGHRDSPYEQYF
TGCGCCAGCAGCCAAGAGGGGCACCGGGACAGTCCCTACGAGCAGTACTTC
>TRBV30|-|-|TRBJ2-3
CAWRPGARTDTQYF
TGTGCCTGGAGACCGGGAGCCCGCACAGATACGCAGTATTTT
>TRBV12-3/TRBV12-4|many|-|TRBJ2-7
CASSSRQAYEQYF
TGTGCCAGCAGTTCCCGACAGGCCTACGAGCAGTACTTC
>TRBV9|few|-|TRBJ2-7
CASSGADSYEQYF
TGTGCCAGCAGCGGAGCGGACAGCTACGAGCAGTACTTC
>TRBV20-1|-|-|TRBJ1-2
CSARDVRVDYGYTF
TGCAGTGCTAGAGATGTAAGGGTCGACTATGGCTACACCTTC
>TRBV25-1|few|-|TRBJ2-7
CATASYEQYF
TGTGCCACGGCCTCCTACGAGCAGTACTTC
>TRBV6-2/TRBV6-3|-|TRBD1|TRBJ2-3
CASTLSGTEIATDTQYF
TGTGCCAGCACCCTATCCGGGACAGAAATAGCCACAGATACGCAGTATTTT
>TRBV28|-|-|TRBJ1-5
CASSFTGNQPQHF
TGTGCCAGCAGTTTCACCGGCAATCAGCCCCAGCATTTT
>TRBV20-1|few|-|TRBJ2-7
CSARWQTYEQYF
TGCAGTGCTAGATGGCAGACCTACGAGCAGTACTTC
>TRBV2|-|-|TRBJ2-2
CASSEVSGSSTGELFF
TGTGCCAGCAGTGAAGTTAGCGGCTCGAGCACCGGGGAGCTGTTTTTT
>TRBV6-2/TRBV6-3|few|TRBD1|TRBJ2-1
CASSYSRFADRGPREQFF
TGTGCCAGCAGTTACTCGAGATTTGCAGACAGGGGGCCAAGGGAGCAGTTCTTC
>TRBV20-1|few|-|TRBJ2-7
CSARDTKFYEQYF
TGCAGTGCTAGAGACACAAAATTTTACGAGCAGTACTTC
>TRBV30|-|-|TRBJ2-1
CACDEGGPPNEQFF
TGTGCCTGCGACGAGGGAGGTCCCCCTAATGAGCAGTTCTTC
>TRBV20-1|many|TRBD2|TRBJ2-3
CSARPTSGVSTDTQYF
TGCAGTGCTAGACCCACTAGCGGGGTGTCCACAGATACGCAGTATTTT
>TRBV6-1|few|-|TRBJ1-1
CASSEDHRPNTVAFF
TGTGCCAGCAGTGAAGACCACAGGCCGAACACTGTAGCTTTCTTT
>TRBV4-2|-|-|TRBJ2-7
CASSRDRDSSYEQYF
TGTGCCAGCAGCCGAGATCGTGACAGTTCCTACGAGCAGTACTTC
>TRBV7-6|few|TRBD1|TRBJ1-3
CASSAAGTAGNTIYF
TGTGCCAGCAGCGCCGCAGGGACAGCTGGAAACACCATATATTTT
>TRBV27|-|-|TRBJ1-1
CASSLSVGWSEAFF
TGTGCCAGCAGTTTATCGGTAGGTTGGTCTGAAGCTTTCTTT
>TRBV5-8|few|TRBD1|TRBJ2-1
CASSLGQGAGDEQFF
TGTGCCAGCAGCTTGGGACAGGGGGCAGGGGATGAGCAGTTCTTC
>TRBV4-2|many|TRBD1|TRBJ2-7
CASRFGDSNTYEQYF
TGTGCCAGCCGCTTTGGGGACAGCAACACCTACGAGCAGTACTTC
>TRBV7-6|-|TRBD1|TRBJ2-2
CASSRDRNTGELFF
TGTGCCAGCAGCCGGGACAGGAACACCGGGGAGCTGTTTTTT